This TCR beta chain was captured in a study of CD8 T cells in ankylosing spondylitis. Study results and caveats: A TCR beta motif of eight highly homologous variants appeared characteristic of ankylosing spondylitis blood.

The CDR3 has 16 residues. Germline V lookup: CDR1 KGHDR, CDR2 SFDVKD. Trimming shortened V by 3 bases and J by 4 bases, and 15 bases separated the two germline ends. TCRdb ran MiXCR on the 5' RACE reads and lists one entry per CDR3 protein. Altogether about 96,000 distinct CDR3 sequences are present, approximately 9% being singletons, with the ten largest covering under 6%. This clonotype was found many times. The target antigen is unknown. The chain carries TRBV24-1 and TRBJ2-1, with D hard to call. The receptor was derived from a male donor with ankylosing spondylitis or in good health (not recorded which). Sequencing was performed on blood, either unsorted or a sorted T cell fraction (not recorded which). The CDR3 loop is CATSDDGRNLYNEQFF. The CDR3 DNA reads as TGTGCCACCAGTGATGATGGACGGAACCTTTACAATGAGCAGTTCTTC.